This T cell receptor (beta chain) was observed in a study of beta chain features in type 1 diabetes. Study results and limitations: Within each of all four CD4+ subsets, Type 1 diabetes patients had TCRB CDR3s that were moderately but significantly shorter. Any HLA effect on TCRB rearrangement was left unresolved by small sub-analyses.

Turning to this clone: Its antigen is not identified.

Germline V gene lookup returns CDR1 SGHTA and CDR2 FQGNSA. The V gene end was trimmed by 5 bases and the J gene end by 6 bases; junction bases not matched to a gene: 7. The CDR3 consists of 15 residues. Every isolated RNA sample was fully reverse transcribed, so sequencing captured expressed TCRB transcripts. The protocol was immunoSEQ multiplex PCR, while the TCRdb copy is restricted to in-frame clones and leaves out a portion. The data show 280,000 or so clones, 15% seen once. The material sequenced was naive CD4+ T cells from blood. This chain uses TRBV7-2 with TRBJ2-2; 9 nucleotides agree with TRBD2. The TCR was taken from a man between 18 and 29 years old with type 1 diabetes. The CDR3 DNA is TGTGCCAGCAGCGTGCGGGAGGGCCGTTCCGGGGAGCTGTTTTTT. Protein: CASSVREGRSGELFF.